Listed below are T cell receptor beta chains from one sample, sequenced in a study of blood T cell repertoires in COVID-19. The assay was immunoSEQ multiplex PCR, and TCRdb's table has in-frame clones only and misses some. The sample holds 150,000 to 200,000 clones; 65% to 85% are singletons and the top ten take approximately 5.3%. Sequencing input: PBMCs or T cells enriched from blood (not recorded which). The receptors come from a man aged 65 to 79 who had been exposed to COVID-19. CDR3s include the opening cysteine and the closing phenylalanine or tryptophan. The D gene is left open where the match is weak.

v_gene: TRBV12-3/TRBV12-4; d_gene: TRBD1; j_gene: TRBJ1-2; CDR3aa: CASSADRHGYTF; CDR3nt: TGTGCCAGCAGCGCGGACAGGCATGGCTACACCTTC
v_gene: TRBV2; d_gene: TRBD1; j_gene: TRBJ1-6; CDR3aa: CASRGQGGSRESPLHF; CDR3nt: TGTGCCAGCAGGGGACAGGGGGGGTCGAGAGAGTCACCCCTCCACTTT
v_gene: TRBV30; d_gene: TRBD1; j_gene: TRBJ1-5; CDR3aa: CAWSRVDRANQPQHF; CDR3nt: TGTGCCTGGAGTCGGGTGGACAGGGCCAATCAGCCCCAGCATTTT
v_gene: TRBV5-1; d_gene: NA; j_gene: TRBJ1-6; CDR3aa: CASSLEQAGSPLHF; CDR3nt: TGCGCCAGCAGCTTGGAACAGGCAGGTTCACCCCTCCACTTT
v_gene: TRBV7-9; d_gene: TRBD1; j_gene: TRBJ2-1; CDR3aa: CASSFLTGSNNEQFF; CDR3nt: TGTGCCAGCAGCTTCTTGACAGGGTCAAACAATGAGCAGTTCTTC
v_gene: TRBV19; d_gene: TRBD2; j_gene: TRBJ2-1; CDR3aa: CASSIGQGASGRAYNEQFF; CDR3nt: TGTGCCAGTAGTATAGGTCAAGGGGCTAGCGGGAGGGCCTACAATGAGCAGTTCTTC
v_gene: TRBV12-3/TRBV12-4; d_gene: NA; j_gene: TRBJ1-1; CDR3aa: CASSFNKNTEAFF; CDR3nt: TGTGCCAGCAGTTTTAACAAGAACACTGAAGCTTTCTTT
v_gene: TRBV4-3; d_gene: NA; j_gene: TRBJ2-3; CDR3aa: CASSQRTLSDTQYF; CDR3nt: TGCGCCAGCAGCCAACGGACTTTATCAGATACGCAGTATTTT
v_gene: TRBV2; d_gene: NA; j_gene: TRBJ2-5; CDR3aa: CASSEQGTLQETQYF; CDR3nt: TGTGCCAGCAGTGAACAGGGGACACTCCAAGAGACCCAGTACTTC
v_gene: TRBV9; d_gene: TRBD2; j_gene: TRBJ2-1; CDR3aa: CASSASGSSYNEQFF; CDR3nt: TGTGCCAGCAGCGCTAGCGGGAGCTCCTACAATGAGCAGTTCTTC
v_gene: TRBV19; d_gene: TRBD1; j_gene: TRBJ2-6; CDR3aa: CASSIKGASGANVLTF; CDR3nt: TGTGCCAGTAGTATTAAGGGGGCCTCTGGGGCCAACGTCCTGACTTTC
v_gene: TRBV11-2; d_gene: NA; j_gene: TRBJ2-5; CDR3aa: CASSSARQWSQETQYF; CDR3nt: TGTGCCAGCAGCAGCGCCCGGCAGTGGAGCCAAGAGACCCAGTACTTC
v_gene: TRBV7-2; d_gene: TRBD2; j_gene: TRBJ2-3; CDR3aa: CASSLTGAGVTDTQYF; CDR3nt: TGTGCCAGCAGCCTCACCGGTGCGGGGGTGACAGATACGCAGTATTTT
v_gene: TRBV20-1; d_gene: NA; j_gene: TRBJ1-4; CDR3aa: CSASPLQGGEKLFF; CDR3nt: TGCAGTGCTAGTCCCTTACAGGGCGGGGAAAAACTGTTTTTT
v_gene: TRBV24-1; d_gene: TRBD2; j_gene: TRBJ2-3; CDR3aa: CATSDRTSGNTDTQYF; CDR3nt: TGTGCCACCAGTGACCGGACTAGCGGCAACACAGATACGCAGTATTTT
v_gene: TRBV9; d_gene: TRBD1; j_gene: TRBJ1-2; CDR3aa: CASSVAPQGGIYGYTF; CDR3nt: TGTGCCAGCAGCGTAGCCCCACAGGGGGGGATCTATGGCTACACCTTC
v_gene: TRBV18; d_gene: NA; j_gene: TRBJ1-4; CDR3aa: CASSVQTNEKLFF; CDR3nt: TGTGCCAGCTCGGTTCAGACTAATGAAAAACTGTTTTTT
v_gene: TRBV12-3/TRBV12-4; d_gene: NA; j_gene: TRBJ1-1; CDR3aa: CASFPQGNTEAFF; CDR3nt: TGTGCCTCTTTTCCACAGGGCAACACTGAAGCTTTCTTT
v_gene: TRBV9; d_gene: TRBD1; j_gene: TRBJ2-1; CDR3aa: CASSVTGGLNEQFF; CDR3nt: TGTGCCAGCAGCGTAACAGGGGGGTTAAATGAGCAGTTCTTC
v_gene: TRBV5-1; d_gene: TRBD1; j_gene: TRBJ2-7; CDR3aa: CASSPDRGNYEQYF; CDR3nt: TGCGCCAGCAGCCCGGACAGGGGAAACTACGAGCAGTACTTC
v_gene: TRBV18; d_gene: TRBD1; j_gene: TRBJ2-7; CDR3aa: CASSPGTGREQYF; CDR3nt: TGTGCCAGCTCACCCGGGACAGGGAGGGAGCAGTACTTC
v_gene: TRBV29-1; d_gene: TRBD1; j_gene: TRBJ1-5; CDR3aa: CSVEQTGGYSNQPQHF; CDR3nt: TGCAGCGTTGAGCAGACAGGGGGTTATAGCAATCAGCCCCAGCATTTT